The 22 T cell receptor beta chains in this list originate from one sample, sequenced in a study of blood T cell repertoires in COVID-19. The method was immunoSEQ multiplex PCR; TCRdb's version includes in-frame clones alone and lacks a portion of them. Of around 170,000 clones listed, under 85% are singletons. Sequenced sample: peripheral blood. The receptors come from a woman between 40 and 50 years old with acute or convalescent COVID-19.

The rearrangement links TRBV10-2 to TRBJ2-3; D is perhaps TRBD1 (5 bases). The ends were cut back, 7 bases at V and 6 bases at J, with 17 bases in the middle. Germline CDR1 reads WSHSY; CDR2 reads SAAADI. CDR3 size: 14 residues. For the CDR3, the DNA is TGCGCCAGCACTCTAGGGGCCACTGGGGATACGCAGTATTTT. Translation gives CASTLGATGDTQYF.

The V and J genes are TRBV28 and TRBJ2-5; tentatively, D is TRBD2 (5 bases). V shed 5 bases and J shed 5 bases, with 18 bases lying between them. Germline loops: CDR1 MDHEN, CDR2 SYDVKM. CDR3 length: 15 residues. The CDR3 loop is CASSKPGLSTETQYF. The CDR3, as DNA: TGTGCCAGCAGTAAACCGGGATTATCAACCGAGACCCAGTACTTC.

This clone was detected only once. The chain links TRBV7-9 to TRBJ1-6, with 7 nucleotides matching TRBD1. V was clipped by 3 bases and J by 6 bases; unmatched bases: 5. The CDR3 contains 15 residues. CDR1 is SEHNR, CDR2 FQNEAQ, per germline (reference sequence). The CDR3 nucleotides are TGTGCCAGCAGCTTGTTCGGGGACAGTAATTCACCCCTCCACTTT. Protein: CASSLFGDSNSPLHF. Looking up the rest from reference TRBV7-9 and TRBJ1-6 gives the full variable domain: DTGVSQNPRHKITKRGQNVTFRCDPISEHNRLYWYRQTLGQGPEFLTYFQNEAQLEKSRLLSDRFSAERPKGSFSTLEIQRTEQGDSAMYLCASSLFGDSNSPLHFGNGTRLTVT.

Here the CDR3 DNA reads TGTGCCAGCTCACCACCCCAGAAAACCACCTACGAGCAGTACTTC. Translating it yields CASSPPQKTTYEQYF. The gene calls are TRBV18 and TRBJ2-7; D call uncertain. The CDR3 sequence is 15 residues long. V lost 0 bases, J lost 2 bases, and 11 bases lay in between. CDR1 KGHSH and CDR2 LQKENI come from the germline V gene.

The chain links TRBV24-1 to TRBJ1-3; 7 bases are a match to TRBD1. V shed 3 bases, J shed 10 bases, and the junction held 11 bases outside the gene matches. Germline lookup yields CDR1 KGHDR and CDR2 SFDVKD. The CDR3 loop spans 15 amino acids. The CDR3 here is CATSDPGTGDRTIYF. CDR3 DNA: TGTGCCACCAGTGATCCGGGCACAGGGGATAGGACCATATATTTT.

The chain recombines TRBV2 with TRBJ1-5; TRBD1 might be the D (6 bases). V lost 6 bases, J lost 3 bases, and 15 bases lay in between. Germline CDR1 and CDR2: SNHLY and FYNNEI. This CDR3 spans 15 amino acids. This CDR3 is CASSHRDQINQPQHF. In DNA form, the CDR3 reads TGTGCCAGCAGCCACAGGGACCAAATCAATCAGCCCCAGCATTTT. The entire variable domain, with the rest obtained from reference TRBV2 and TRBJ1-5, is as follows: EPEVTQTPSHQVTQMGQEVILRCVPISNHLYFYWYRQILGQKVEFLVSFYNNEISEKSEIFDDQFSVERPDGSNFTLKIRSTKLEDSAMYFCASSHRDQINQPQHFGDGTRLSIL.

This sequence joins TRBV19 and TRBJ2-1; D unresolved. The CDR3 has 15 residues. Germline CDR1 and CDR2: LNHDA and SQIVND (reference sequence). Trimming took 5 bases from V and 0 from J, leaving 11 bases between them. The CDR3 is CASSSAESSYNEQFF. CDR3 sequence (DNA): TGTGCCAGTAGTTCGGCGGAGAGCTCCTACAATGAGCAGTTCTTC.

This chain connects TRBV12-3 or TRBV12-4 to TRBJ2-7; D is possibly TRBD1 (6 bases). The CDR3 is 12 residues long. The V end lost 6 bases, the J end lost 5 bases, and 11 bases lay between the germline ends. CDR3 region: CASRSTGNEQYF. DNA of the CDR3: TGTGCCAGCAGGTCAACAGGGAACGAGCAGTACTTC.

With regard to this clone: Sequence at one end of the junction differs from germline and may be a read error. The gene calls are TRBV3-1 (or the pseudogene TRBV3-2) and TRBJ1-2; 8 positions match TRBD1. The CDR3 contains 14 residues. Germline V gene lookup returns CDR1 LGHDT and CDR2 YNNKEL (reference sequence). The DNA for the CDR3 is TGTACCAGCAGTTTCGGACAGGGAGGGGATGGCTACACCTTC. Its protein product is CTSSFGQGGDGYTF.

This clone was picked up a small number of times. The chain joins TRBV7-9 to TRBJ1-2; 7 bases map to TRBD1. Germline V gives CDR1 SEHNR, CDR2 FQNEAQ (reference sequence). V lost 3 bases and J lost 0; bases outside the gene matches: 4. The CDR3 consists of 15 residues. This CDR3 is CASSFGTVANYGYTF. CDR3 DNA sequence: TGTGCCAGCAGCTTCGGGACAGTAGCTAACTATGGCTACACCTTC.

By sample fraction, this clone is medium-sized (0.01 to 0.1%). This sequence joins TRBV6-4 and TRBJ1-5, with a weak D call TRBD1 (6 bases). CDR1 is MRHNA, CDR2 SNTAGT, per germline. The CDR3 extends over 13 amino acids. V was cut by 4 bases and J by 2 bases, with 6 bases left in between. CDR3 sequence reads: CASSAGGNQPQHF. In DNA, the CDR3 is TGTGCCAGCAGTGCAGGGGGCAATCAGCCCCAGCATTTT.

The V call is TRBV28, the J call TRBJ1-3; the D is unclear. CDR1 is MDHEN, CDR2 SYDVKM, per germline. V lost 6 bases and J 1 base, leaving 10 bases between the germline ends. The CDR3 totals 14 residues. CDR3 nucleotides: TGTGCCAGCAGCCTCTATCATTCTGGAAACACCATATATTTT. This codes for CASSLYHSGNTIYF.

This clone was seen just once. J is TRBJ2-7 and V is TRBV7-2, with D tentatively TRBD1 (6 bases). V lost 3 bases and J lost 2, with 11 bases in between. Per the germline V gene, CDR1 is SGHTA and CDR2 is FQGNSA. The CDR3 has 14 amino acids. This CDR3 reads CASSFGQIPYEQYF. The DNA of the CDR3 is TGTGCCAGCAGCTTTGGACAGATACCCTACGAGCAGTACTTC.

There are many counts of this clone. The chain employs TRBV4-2 and TRBJ2-5, with 8 positions matching TRBD1. J lost 3 bases, V lost 3 bases, and 6 bases had no gene match. CDR1 and CDR2 (germline): LGHNA, YNFKEQ. This CDR3 is 15 amino acids long. The CDR3 nucleotides read TGTGCCAGCAGCCAGGACAGGGAATTGAAAGAGACCCAGTACTTC. It codes for CASSQDRELKETQYF.

The genes are TRBV7-9 and TRBJ1-1; D is uncertain. Germline CDR1 is SEHNR and CDR2 is FQNEAQ (reference sequence). There are 15 residues in the CDR3. Trimming shortened V by 1 base and J by 0 bases, and 9 bases separated the two germline ends. The DNA of the CDR3 is TGTGCCAGCAGCTTAGAGCTGATGTTGAACACTGAAGCTTTCTTT. Translating it yields CASSLELMLNTEAFF.

This clone has only a few counts. The gene calls are TRBV25-1 and TRBJ1-6, with a possible D match to TRBD1 (6 bases). The CDR3 runs 15 residues. Germline V lookup: CDR1 MGHDK, CDR2 SYGVNS. Trimming removed 5 bases at V and 7 bases at J, with 15 bases between. The CDR3 coding sequence is TGTGCCAGCAGTAGACGACAGGACGGCAATTCACCCCTCCACTTT. This encodes CASSRRQDGNSPLHF.

The V and J genes are TRBV5-1 and TRBJ2-5; the D gene is possibly TRBD2 (6 bases). Germline loops: CDR1 SGHRS, CDR2 YFSETQ. The CDR3 extends over 15 amino acids. V dropped 4 bases and J dropped 3 bases, with 16 bases sitting between them. CDR3 amino acids: CASSRAGGGEETQYF. Here the CDR3 DNA reads TGCGCCAGCAGCAGAGCGGGTGGCGGTGAAGAGACCCAGTACTTC.

In this sample, this clone turned up a few times. The genes are TRBV28 and TRBJ2-5; 10 nucleotides align to TRBD2. V was clipped by 3 bases and J by 6 bases; unmatched bases: 10. The germline gives CDR1 MDHEN, CDR2 SYDVKM. This CDR3 contains 16 residues. The CDR3 loop reads CASSFLAGEAFKTQYF. DNA of the CDR3: TGTGCCAGCAGTTTCCTAGCGGGAGAGGCTTTTAAGACCCAGTACTTC.

The chain recombines TRBV5-1 with TRBJ2-7; the D gene is possibly TRBD1 (5 bases). V was cut by 4 bases and J by 5 bases, with 13 bases left in between. This CDR3 spans 13 amino acids. The germline V gene has CDR1 SGHRS and CDR2 YFSETQ. DNA of the CDR3: TGCGCCAGCAGCCTAAACCAGGGTAACGAGCAGTACTTC. Translating gives CASSLNQGNEQYF.

The CDR3 here is CASSYVQGGRSPLHF. CDR3 nucleotide sequence: TGTGCCAGCAGTTACGTCCAGGGCGGTAGATCACCCCTCCACTTT. This sequence joins TRBV6-5 and TRBJ1-6; D may be TRBD1 (5 bases). V lost 2 bases and J lost 10, with 15 bases in between. The CDR3 extends over 15 amino acids. Per the germline V gene, CDR1 is MNHEY and CDR2 is SVGAGI.

This clone turned up a few times. This chain uses TRBV28 with TRBJ1-1; D gene unclear. Germline CDR1 is MDHEN and CDR2 is SYDVKM. Trimming stripped 6 bases from V and 8 bases from J, with 13 bases between. The CDR3 consists of 12 residues. The CDR3 region is CASRPPTSEAFF. In nucleotides, the CDR3 is TGTGCCAGCAGACCCCCGACAAGCGAAGCTTTCTTT.

This clone was picked up a small number of times. The chain uses TRBV5-8 and TRBJ1-5; maybe TRBD1 (6 bases). V was clipped by 0 bases and J by 7 bases, with 14 bases between them. The CDR3 runs to 15 residues. Germline V gene lookup returns CDR1 SGHTS and CDR2 YDEGEE. The CDR3 coding sequence is TGTGCCAGCAGCTTGGCCGCGGGGGGCCGGCAGCCCCAGCATTTT. Translation: CASSLAAGGRQPQHF.